The source of this T cell receptor beta chain is a study of blood T cells in healthy people across ages (dated by TCRdb to between 2014 and 2017). Study-wide context: In model experiments, roughly one uniquely barcoded TCR beta cDNA molecule per two T cells was captured by template switching. To track age-related changes in TCR beta repertoire diversity, the study relied on deep sequencing normalized with unique cDNA molecular identifiers. The donors were divided into four age groups: young (average around 17 years), middle-aged (about 41), aged (roughly 60) and long-lived (nearly 85). Donors of different ages were randomly distributed across sequencing lanes to avoid experimental bias. For two donors (one aged 18 to 29 and one aged 80 or older), the study analyzed two additional independent replicas of 1 million unique cDNA reads from the same blood draw. Points the paper makes about the study in general: Because the CMV infection status of the donors was unknown, age-related changes in expanded clonotypes may potentially have been confounded. The percentage of naive T cells measured by flow cytometry correlated strongly with observed TCR beta diversity. Since profiling was done on bulk unsorted PBMCs, naive and antigen-experienced compartments could not be conclusively compared. Observed TCR beta diversity per million T cells fell roughly linearly with age, and a significant reduction was already apparent by age around 39. Estimates of total diversity based on one million sequenced T cells were regarded as lower bounds and as underestimates. The long-lived group showed more naive CD4+ T cells, fewer expanded clones and increased TCR diversity than the aged group, suggesting age selection.

Systemically healthy Caucasian individuals from Russia, around 39 in total and aged roughly 6 to 100 years, were included as donors. Each donor gave approximately 9.3 milliliters of peripheral blood, collected into EDTA-treated Vacutainer tubes. PBMCs were isolated by Ficoll-Paque density-gradient centrifugation, with at least 7 million obtained per sample. Total RNA was extracted from PBMCs with Trizol reagent, with at least 5 micrograms obtained per sample. For every donor, an aliquot of PBMCs went through flow cytometry to measure the percentages of naive CD45RAhigh/CD27high T cells. Libraries were made using 5' RACE. Sequenced on an Illumina HiSeq 2500. A second PCR of about 6 to 11 cycles was performed with a sample-barcoded 5' primer and a J-beta primer mix. Each TCR beta cDNA molecule received a unique molecular identifier from a template-switch 5' adaptor carrying 12 random nucleotides. At least 2.5 million CDR3-containing paired-end reads were obtained from each sample. First-strand cDNA was synthesized from all RNA with the Mint cDNA synthesis kit, primed by a TRBC-specific oligonucleotide. Following uracil-DNA glycosylase treatment, all cDNA underwent a first 18-cycle PCR with the universal primers M1SS and BC2_uni_R. The authors' pipeline ran thus. For normalization, 1 million high-quality reads, each with a distinct molecular identifier, were randomly selected from each sample. Instead of being binned into consensus sequences, reads with shared molecular identifiers were discarded. MiTCR, set to a Q25 quality threshold and the strictest error-elimination algorithm, was used for CDR3 identification, clonotype clustering and error correction. A nonparametric unseen species model with Euler transformation was used to estimate lower-bound total TCR beta diversity. TCRdb ran its own pipeline on the public reads, namely fastp trimming at Q25 and MiXCR clone calling, and kept in-frame beta chains. Entries are consolidated by CDR3 protein sequence, retaining the most common genes and DNA. None of the V and J calls come from the authors' own analysis; TCRdb made them. For this sample there are fewer than 900,000 distinct CDR3 sequences; 43% appear just once. The ten largest clonotypes hold 20% to 25% of the sample.

Concerning this clonotype: It has no known antigen specificity. Base qualities are not at hand, and no much larger clone is one base apart.

V is shortened by 4 bases, J by 1 base, and the region joining them spans 11 bases. CDR1 SGHDN and CDR2 FVKESK were looked up in the germline V gene. The CDR3 covers 14 residues, taking in both the cysteine and the phenylalanine. Solely the CDR3 DNA is kept, with 42 bases framed from the first base. The V and J segments used are TRBV14 and TRBJ2-7; D gene: possibly TRBD2, on 5 matching bases. This TCR was sampled from a woman in her sixties in good health. The specimen sequenced was blood. The DNA is TGTGCCAGCAGCCCCACCCCGGGGTCCTACGAGCAGTACTTC. Its amino acids are CASSPTPGSYEQYF.